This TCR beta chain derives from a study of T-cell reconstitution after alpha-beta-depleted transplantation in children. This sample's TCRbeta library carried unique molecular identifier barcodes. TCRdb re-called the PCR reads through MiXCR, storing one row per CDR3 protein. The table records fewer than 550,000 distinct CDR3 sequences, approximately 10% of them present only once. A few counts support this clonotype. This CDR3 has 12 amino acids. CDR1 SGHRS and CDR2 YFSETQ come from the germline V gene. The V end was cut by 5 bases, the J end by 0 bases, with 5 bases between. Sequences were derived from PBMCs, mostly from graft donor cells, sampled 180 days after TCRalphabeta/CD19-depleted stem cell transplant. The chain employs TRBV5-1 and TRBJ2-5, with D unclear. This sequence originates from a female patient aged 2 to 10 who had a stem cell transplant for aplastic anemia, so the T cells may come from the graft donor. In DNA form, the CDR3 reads TGCGCCAGCAGGACAAACCAAGAGACCCAGTACTTC. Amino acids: CASRTNQETQYF.